This TCR beta chain emerged from a study of cytomegalovirus exposure and HLA in healthy donors. As to this clone: The antigen is unknown.

Whole-study results and caveats: In a later analysis, several top co-occurrence clusters appeared linked to parvovirus B19, influenza, CMV and Epstein-Barr virus. Later analysis identified a missense DCLRE1C variant that was linked to TCR beta V- and J-gene trimming. Donors were assumed by presence/absence analyses to have roughly uniform sequencing depth.

The germline CDR1 and CDR2 sequences are SNHLY and FYNNEI. V dropped 7 bases and J dropped 7; count of bases not matched to a gene: 7. This CDR3 contains 13 residues. PCR used 60 Vbeta primers and 13 Jbeta primers. In the original processing: A later analysis tallied some 84 million unique TCR beta chains, about 11 million of them shared. The repertoire was sequenced with immunoSEQ multiplex PCR; TCRdb's copy has only in-frame clones and lacks some. V and J calls and clone size are copied from that table; D and trimming were computed from the DNA. The sample records roughly 250,000 clones, around 80% being singletons.

The origin of this receptor is a girl aged 2-10 years in good health and CMV-seronegative. The sample was PBMCs. The chain recombines TRBV2 with TRBJ2-7; 10 bases are shared with TRBD2. The DNA of the CDR3 is TGTGCCAGCATGAAACTAGCGGGAAAGGAGCAGTACTTC. Translated, it gives CASMKLAGKEQYF.